This is a list of T cell receptor beta chains from one sample in a study of cytomegalovirus exposure and HLA in healthy donors. Using immunoSEQ multiplex PCR, the repertoire was profiled, and TCRdb retains in-frame clones only, with some absent. The sample holds roughly 45,000 clones. Sequenced: PBMCs. These receptor sequences come from a woman in her twenties or thirties in good health and CMV-seronegative. Each CDR3 is given with its conserved first and last residue. D genes are given only for firm matches.

J | V | D | CDR3 | DNA
TRBJ1-2 | TRBV6-1 | NA | CASSEGTGYGYTF | TGTGCCAGCAGTGAAGGCACAGGTTATGGCTACACCTTC
TRBJ1-5 | TRBV4-1 | NA | CASSQVEEVSQPQHF | TGCGCCAGCAGCCAAGTAGAAGAGGTTAGTCAGCCCCAGCATTTT
TRBJ1-1 | TRBV29-1 | NA | CSVMTAYLPNTEAFF | TGCAGCGTAATGACAGCCTACTTGCCGAACACTGAAGCTTTCTTT
TRBJ2-7 | TRBV6-5 | NA | CASRDRDTFSYEQYF | TGTGCCAGCAGGGACCGGGACACCTTCTCCTACGAGCAGTACTTC
TRBJ2-7 | TRBV6-6 | TRBD1 | CASTQGDSYEQYF | TGTGCCAGCACCCAGGGGGACTCCTACGAGCAGTACTTC
TRBJ2-1 | TRBV6-6 | TRBD2 | CASRRLAGEYNEQFF | TGTGCCAGCAGAAGACTAGCGGGGGAGTACAATGAGCAGTTCTTC
TRBJ2-2 | TRBV5-1 | TRBD1 | CASSSTGVDQGELFF | TGCGCCAGCAGCTCAACAGGGGTGGATCAGGGGGAGCTGTTTTTT
TRBJ1-2 | TRBV14 | TRBD1 | CASSQGRDRVLYGYTF | TGTGCCAGCAGCCAAGGCCGGGACAGGGTTTTGTATGGCTACACCTTC
TRBJ2-6 | TRBV11-3 | NA | CASSLEGGGFGANVLTF | TGTGCCAGCAGCTTAGAGGGCGGAGGTTTCGGGGCCAACGTCCTGACTTTC
TRBJ1-3 | TRBV18 | NA | CASSPQEAAGNTIYF | TGTGCCAGCTCACCTCAGGAGGCGGCGGGAAACACCATATATTTT
TRBJ2-1 | TRBV6-5 | NA | CASSPGTPVDNEQFF | TGTGCCAGCAGTCCCGGGACACCCGTTGACAATGAGCAGTTCTTC
TRBJ2-3 | TRBV11-2 | NA | CASSSRQTSDTQYF | TGTGCCAGCAGCTCCCGACAGACATCAGATACGCAGTATTTT
TRBJ1-1 | TRBV2 | NA | CASKQGWNTEAFF | TGTGCCAGCAAGCAGGGGTGGAACACTGAAGCTTTCTTT
TRBJ2-7 | TRBV29-1 | TRBD1 | CSVSPGQWEQYF | TGCAGCGTCTCTCCGGGACAGTGGGAGCAGTACTTC
TRBJ2-7 | TRBV11-3 | NA | CASSASQGSYEQYF | TGTGCCAGCAGCGCCTCACAGGGATCCTACGAGCAGTACTTC
TRBJ2-7 | TRBV10-3 | TRBD1 | CAISDRGSSSYEQYF | TGTGCCATCAGCGACAGGGGGTCGAGCTCCTACGAGCAGTACTTC